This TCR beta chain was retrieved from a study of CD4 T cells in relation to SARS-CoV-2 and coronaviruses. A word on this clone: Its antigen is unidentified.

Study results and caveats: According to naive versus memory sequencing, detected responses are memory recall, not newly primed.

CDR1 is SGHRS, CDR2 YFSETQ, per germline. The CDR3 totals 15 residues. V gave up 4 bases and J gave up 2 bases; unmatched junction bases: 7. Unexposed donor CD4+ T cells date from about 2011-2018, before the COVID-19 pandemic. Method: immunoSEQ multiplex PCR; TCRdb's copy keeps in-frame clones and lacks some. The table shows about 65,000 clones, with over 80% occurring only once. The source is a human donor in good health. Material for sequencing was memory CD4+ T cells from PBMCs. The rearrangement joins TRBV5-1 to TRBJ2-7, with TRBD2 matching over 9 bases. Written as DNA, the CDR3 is TGCGCCAGCAGCCACCCGACTAGCGGAACCTACGAGCAGTACTTC. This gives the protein CASSHPTSGTYEQYF.